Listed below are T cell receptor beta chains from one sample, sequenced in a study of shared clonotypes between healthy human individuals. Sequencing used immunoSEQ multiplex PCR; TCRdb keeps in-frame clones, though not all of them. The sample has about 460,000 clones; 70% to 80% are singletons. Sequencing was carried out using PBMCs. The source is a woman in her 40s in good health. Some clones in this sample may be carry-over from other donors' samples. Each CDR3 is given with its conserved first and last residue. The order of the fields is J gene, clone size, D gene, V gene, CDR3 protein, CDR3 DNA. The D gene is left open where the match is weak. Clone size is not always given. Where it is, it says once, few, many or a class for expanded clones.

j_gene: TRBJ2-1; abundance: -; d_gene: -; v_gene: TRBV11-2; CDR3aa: CASSLGVAGNEQFF; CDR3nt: TGTGCCAGCAGCTTGGGAGTGGCGGGCAATGAGCAGTTCTTC
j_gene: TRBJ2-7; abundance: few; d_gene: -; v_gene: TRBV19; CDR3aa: CASSILLGQAEQYF; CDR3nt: TGTGCCAGTAGTATATTGCTGGGGCAGGCCGAGCAGTACTTC
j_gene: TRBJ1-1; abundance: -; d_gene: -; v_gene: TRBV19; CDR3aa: CASSIQHSEAFF; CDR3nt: TGTGCCAGTAGTATCCAGCACAGTGAAGCTTTCTTT
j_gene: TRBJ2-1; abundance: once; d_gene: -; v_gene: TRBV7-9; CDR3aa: CASTPGPRNPYNEQFF; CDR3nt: TGTGCCAGCACTCCGGGTCCACGGAATCCCTACAATGAGCAGTTCTTC
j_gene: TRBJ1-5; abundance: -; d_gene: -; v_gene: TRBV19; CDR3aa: CASSRGGAGQPQHF; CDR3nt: TGTGCCAGTAGTAGGGGGGGGGCCGGTCAGCCCCAGCATTTT
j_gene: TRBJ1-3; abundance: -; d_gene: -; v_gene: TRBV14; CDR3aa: CASSRDLGNTIYF; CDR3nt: TGTGCCAGCAGTCGGGACCTAGGAAACACCATATATTTT
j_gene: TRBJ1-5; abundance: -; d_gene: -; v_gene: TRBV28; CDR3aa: CASSKNAGGVYQPQHF; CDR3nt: TGTGCCAGCAGTAAAAACGCGGGGGGAGTGTATCAGCCCCAGCATTTT
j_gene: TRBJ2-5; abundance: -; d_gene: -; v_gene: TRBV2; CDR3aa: CASSAEYQETQYF; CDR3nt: TGTGCCAGCAGTGCTGAGTACCAAGAGACCCAGTACTTC
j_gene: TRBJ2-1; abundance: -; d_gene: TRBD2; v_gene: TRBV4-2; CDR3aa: CASSKGTSDYNEQFF; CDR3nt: TGTGCCAGCAGCAAAGGAACTAGCGATTACAATGAGCAGTTCTTC
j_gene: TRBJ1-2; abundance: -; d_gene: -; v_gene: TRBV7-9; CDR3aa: CASSSSSRGNYGYTF; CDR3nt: TGTGCCAGCAGCTCCTCCTCGAGGGGTAACTATGGCTACACCTTC
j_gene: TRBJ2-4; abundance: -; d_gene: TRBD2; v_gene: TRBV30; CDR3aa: CAWSQTSGDLAKNIQYF; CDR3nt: TGTGCCTGGAGTCAGACTAGCGGAGACCTAGCCAAAAACATTCAGTACTTC
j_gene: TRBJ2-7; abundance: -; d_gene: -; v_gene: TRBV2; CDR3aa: CASTPGGGNYEQYF; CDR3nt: TGTGCCAGCACCCCGGGGGGCGGGAACTACGAGCAGTACTTC
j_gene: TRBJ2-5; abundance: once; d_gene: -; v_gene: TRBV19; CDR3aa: CASSIAGLPQETQYF; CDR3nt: TGTGCCAGTAGTATAGCTGGACTTCCTCAAGAGACCCAGTACTTC
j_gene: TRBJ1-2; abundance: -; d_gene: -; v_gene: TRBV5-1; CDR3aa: CASSLASAGPNYGYTF; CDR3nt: TGCGCCAGCAGCTTGGCCTCGGCAGGGCCTAACTATGGCTACACCTTC
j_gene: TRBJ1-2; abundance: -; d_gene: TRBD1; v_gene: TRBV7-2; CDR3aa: CASRIGQGPYGYTF; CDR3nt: TGTGCCAGCAGAATCGGACAGGGCCCCTATGGCTACACCTTC
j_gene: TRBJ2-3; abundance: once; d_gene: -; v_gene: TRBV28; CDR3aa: CATTGTRGGTDTQYF; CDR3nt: TGTGCCACCACCGGGACCAGGGGGGGGACAGATACGCAGTATTTT
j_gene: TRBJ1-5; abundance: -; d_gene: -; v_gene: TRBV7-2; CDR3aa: CASSTPNQPQHF; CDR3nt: TGTGCCAGCAGCACACCAAATCAGCCCCAGCATTTT
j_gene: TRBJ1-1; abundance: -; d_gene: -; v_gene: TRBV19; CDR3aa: CASSMSRGNTEAFF; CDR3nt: TGTGCCAGTAGTATGAGCAGGGGGAACACTGAAGCTTTCTTT
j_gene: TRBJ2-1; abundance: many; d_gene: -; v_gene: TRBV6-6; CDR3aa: CASSTHSYNEQFF; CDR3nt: TGTGCCAGCAGTACCCACTCCTACAATGAGCAGTTCTTC
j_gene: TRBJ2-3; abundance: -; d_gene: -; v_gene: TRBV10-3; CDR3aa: CAIQRGTDTQYF; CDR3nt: TGTGCCATCCAGCGGGGCACAGATACGCAGTATTTT
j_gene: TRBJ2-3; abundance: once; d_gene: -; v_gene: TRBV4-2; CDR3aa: CASSQHLGGSSTDTQYF; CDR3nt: TGTGCCAGCAGCCAACACCTAGGCGGGTCTAGCACAGATACGCAGTATTTT
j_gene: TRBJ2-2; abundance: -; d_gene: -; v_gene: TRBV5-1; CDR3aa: CASSLGTTGELFF; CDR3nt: TGCGCCAGCAGCTTGGGGACCACCGGGGAGCTGTTTTTT
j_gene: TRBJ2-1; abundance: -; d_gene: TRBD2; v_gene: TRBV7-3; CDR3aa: CASSLSSASGSMHEQFF; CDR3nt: TGTGCCAGCAGCTTATCATCGGCTAGCGGGAGCATGCATGAGCAGTTCTTC
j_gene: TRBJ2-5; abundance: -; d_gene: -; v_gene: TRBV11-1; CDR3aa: CASSLRVGWTSTETQYF; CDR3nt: TGTGCCAGCAGCTTACGGGTAGGGTGGACGTCGACGGAGACCCAGTACTTC
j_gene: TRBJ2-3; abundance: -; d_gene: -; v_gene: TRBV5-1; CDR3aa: CASSLAGARTDTQYF; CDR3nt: TGCGCCAGCAGCTTGGCCGGGGCGCGGACAGATACGCAGTATTTT
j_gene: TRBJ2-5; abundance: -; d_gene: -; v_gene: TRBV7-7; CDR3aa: CASSVERQETQYF; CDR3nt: TGTGCTAGCAGCGTCGAGCGGCAAGAGACCCAGTACTTC
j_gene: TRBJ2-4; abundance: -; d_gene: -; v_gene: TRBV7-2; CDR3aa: CASSPRTGVLAKNIQYF; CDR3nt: TGTGCCAGCAGCCCCCGTACGGGGGTGCTAGCCAAAAACATTCAGTACTTC
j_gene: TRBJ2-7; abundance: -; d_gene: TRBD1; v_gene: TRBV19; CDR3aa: CASSPFSGQGGGEQYF; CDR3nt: TGTGCCAGTAGTCCATTTTCTGGACAGGGTGGGGGCGAGCAGTACTTC
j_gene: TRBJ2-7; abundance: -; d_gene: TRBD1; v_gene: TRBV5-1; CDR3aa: CASSLGQGAEQYF; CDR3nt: TGCGCCAGCAGCTTGGGGCAGGGGGCCGAGCAGTACTTC
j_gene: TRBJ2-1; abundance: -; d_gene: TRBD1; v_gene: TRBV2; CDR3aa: CASGRWTGAGNEQFF; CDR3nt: TGTGCCAGCGGACGATGGACAGGGGCTGGGAATGAGCAGTTCTTC
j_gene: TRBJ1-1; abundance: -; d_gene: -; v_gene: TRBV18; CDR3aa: CASSPQGSNTEAFF; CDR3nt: TGTGCCAGCTCACCACAGGGGTCTAACACTGAAGCTTTCTTT
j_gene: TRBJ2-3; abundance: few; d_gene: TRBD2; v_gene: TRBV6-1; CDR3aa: CASSGLAGDADTQYF; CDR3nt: TGTGCCAGCAGTGGGCTAGCGGGAGACGCAGATACGCAGTATTTT
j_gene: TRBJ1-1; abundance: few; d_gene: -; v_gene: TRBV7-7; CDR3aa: CASSLDRDTEAFF; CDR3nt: TGTGCCAGCAGCTTAGATCGAGACACTGAAGCTTTCTTT
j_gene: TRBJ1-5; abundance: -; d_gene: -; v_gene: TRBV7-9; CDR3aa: CASSLVLGGNNQPQHF; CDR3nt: TGTGCCAGCAGCTTAGTCTTGGGGGGGAATAACCAGCCCCAGCATTTT
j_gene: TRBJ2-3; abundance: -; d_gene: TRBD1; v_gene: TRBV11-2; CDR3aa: CASSLVGQSSDTQYF; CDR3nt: TGTGCCAGCAGCTTAGTGGGACAGAGTAGTGATACGCAGTATTTT
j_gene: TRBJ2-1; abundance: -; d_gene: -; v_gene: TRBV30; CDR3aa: CAWTGRGQFF; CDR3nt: TGTGCCTGGACGGGGCGAGGACAGTTCTTC
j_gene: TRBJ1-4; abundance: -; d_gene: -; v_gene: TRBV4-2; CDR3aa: CASSLRRAANEKLFF; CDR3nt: TGTGCCAGCAGCTTACGACGGGCTGCTAATGAAAAACTGTTTTTT
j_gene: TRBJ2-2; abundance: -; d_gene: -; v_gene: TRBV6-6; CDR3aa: CASRNVGRGTGELFF; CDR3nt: TGTGCCAGCAGGAACGTTGGACGAGGCACCGGGGAGCTGTTTTTT
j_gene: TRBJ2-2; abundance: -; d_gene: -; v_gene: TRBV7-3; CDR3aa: CASRRDTYTGELFF; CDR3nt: TGTGCCAGCAGGAGGGACACCTACACCGGGGAGCTGTTTTTT
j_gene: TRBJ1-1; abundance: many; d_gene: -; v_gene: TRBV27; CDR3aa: CASSPRGNTEAFF; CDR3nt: TGTGCCAGCAGTCCCAGGGGGAACACTGAAGCTTTCTTT
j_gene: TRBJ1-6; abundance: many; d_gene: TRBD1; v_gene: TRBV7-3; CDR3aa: CASSSGGQPNSPLHF; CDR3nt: TGTGCCAGCAGTTCTGGGGGACAGCCGAATTCACCCCTCCACTTT